A single sample gave rise to the 29 T cell receptor beta chains below, sequenced in a study of cytotoxic CD8 clonotypes in ibrutinib-treated CLL. Clones were read by immunoSEQ multiplex PCR, and TCRdb kept only the in-frame ones, dropping some. The table lists hundreds of thousands of clones, less than 75% of them singletons. The input for sequencing was PBMCs, taken after 24 months of ibrutinib treatment. The receptor set was obtained from a human donor with chronic lymphocytic leukemia.

The chain couples TRBV25-1 to TRBJ2-5; 12 nucleotides line up with TRBD2. V lost 2 bases to trimming and J lost 4 bases; unmatched junction nucleotides: 11. Germline assignment: CDR1 MGHDK and CDR2 SYGVNS. The CDR3 loop spans 18 amino acids. In DNA, the CDR3 is TGTGCCAGCAGTGAACTCGGCCTAGCGGGAGGGACTAGAGAGACCCAGTACTTC. Protein product: CASSELGLAGGTRETQYF.

In this sample, this clone turned up a few times. The chain uses TRBV30 and TRBJ1-1; D is unclear. CDR3 length equals 13 residues. CDR1 and CDR2 from the germline V gene are GTSNPN and SVGIG (reference sequence). The V end was cut by 3 bases, the J end by 4 bases, with 12 bases between. CDR3 nucleotide sequence: TGTGCCTGGAGCGTAGGAGGCCCCACTGAAGCTTTCTTT. Translated, it gives CAWSVGGPTEAFF.

J is TRBJ2-1 and V is TRBV7-2; TRBD2 aligns across 9 bases. The CDR3 is 18 residues long. Per germline, CDR1 SGHTA and CDR2 FQGNSA. J lost 2 bases, V lost 1 base, and 9 bases had no gene match. The CDR3 DNA is TGTGCCAGCAGCTTAGATGGTAGGGCTAGCGGGACCTACAATGAGCAGTTCTTC. Translating gives CASSLDGRASGTYNEQFF.

The CDR3 here is CASSTSESWGDEQFF. CDR3 coding DNA: TGTGCCAGCAGTACCTCTGAGTCATGGGGCGATGAGCAGTTCTTC. This chain joins TRBV28 and TRBJ2-1; weak D call: TRBD1 (5 bases). Trimming shortened V by 5 bases and J by 8 bases, and 19 bases separated the two germline ends. This CDR3 region has 15 residues. Looked up from germline, CDR1 is MDHEN and CDR2 is SYDVKM.

The gene calls are TRBV6-5 and TRBJ1-3; TRBD1 matches 8 bases. The CDR3 contains 14 residues. J lost 3 bases, V lost 5 bases, and 3 bases had no gene match. The germline V gene has CDR1 MNHEY and CDR2 SVGAGI. The CDR3 DNA is TGTGCCAGCAGTGTAACAGGGGGTGGAAACACCATATATTTT. Translating gives CASSVTGGGNTIYF.

This clone was detected a few times. J is TRBJ2-7 and V is TRBV9, with 8 bases that match TRBD2. CDR1 and CDR2 from the germline V gene are SGDLS and YYNGEE. The V segment lost 3 bases and the J segment 5 bases; nucleotides outside the gene matches: 10. The CDR3 runs 15 residues. CDR3 sequence reads: CASSGSGAPPDEQYF. CDR3 nucleotide sequence: TGTGCCAGCAGCGGTAGCGGGGCCCCTCCCGACGAGCAGTACTTC.

The V and J genes are TRBV28 and TRBJ2-3; TRBD2 aligns across 11 bases. This CDR3 region has 14 residues. The junction had 2 bases not matched to a gene; V was cut back by 5 bases and J by 4 bases. Germline CDR1 MDHEN, CDR2 SYDVKM. The CDR3 DNA sequence: TGTGCCAGCAGTGGTAGCGGGAGGGCAGATACGCAGTATTTT. Protein sequence: CASSGSGRADTQYF.

The V gene is TRBV19, the J gene TRBJ1-5; D call uncertain. Trimming removed 4 bases at V and 5 bases at J, with 6 bases between. The V gene's germline CDR1 is LNHDA and CDR2 SQIVND (reference sequence). The CDR3 contains 12 residues. The CDR3 sequence: CASSNVHQPQHF. The CDR3 DNA reads TGTGCCAGTAGTAATGTGCATCAGCCCCAGCATTTT.

In its sample, this clone was seen a few times. The genes are TRBV6-6 and TRBJ1-5; D is perhaps TRBD1 (5 bases). The CDR3 sequence is 14 residues long. Germline CDR1 is MNHNY and CDR2 is SVGAGI (reference sequence). Trimming left V 2 bases short and J 3 bases short, with 8 bases between. CDR3 sequence: CASSYLGDNQPQHF. The CDR3 DNA is TGTGCCAGCAGTTACCTGGGGGACAATCAGCCCCAGCATTTT.

The chain couples TRBV5-1 to TRBJ1-1; D uncertain. The germline gives CDR1 SGHRS, CDR2 YFSETQ. The CDR3 totals 15 residues. Trimming left V 3 bases short and J 1 base short, with 13 bases between. CDR3 nucleotides: TGCGCCAGCAGCTCCTCAGACATACAGAACACTGAAGCTTTCTTT. It codes for CASSSSDIQNTEAFF.

The chain employs TRBV7-2 and TRBJ2-7, with TRBD2 identical over 8 bases. CDR1 SGHTA and CDR2 FQGNSA come from the germline V gene. Trimming cost V 5 bases and J 2 bases; bases outside gene matches: 8. The CDR3 extends over 15 amino acids. The CDR3 DNA sequence: TGTGCCAGCAGCCCGAGGACTAGCCTGACCTACGAGCAGTACTTC. Residues: CASSPRTSLTYEQYF.

DNA for the CDR3: TGTGCCAGCAGCTCACAGGGCTTGACTGAAGCTTTCTTT. Protein: CASSSQGLTEAFF. The gene calls are TRBV7-9 and TRBJ1-1, with a possible D match to TRBD1 (6 bases). Trimming cost V 4 bases and J 5 bases, with 11 bases left between them. This CDR3 contains 13 residues. The V gene's germline CDR1 is SEHNR and CDR2 FQNEAQ (reference sequence).

This clone was detected only a few times. The V call is TRBV18, the J call TRBJ2-2; maybe TRBD2 (5 bases). From germline, CDR1 is KGHSH and CDR2 LQKENI. The CDR3 has 16 amino acids. With 4 bases removed from V and 3 bases from J, the gap between germline ends came to 15 bases. CDR3 bases: TGTGCCAGCTCACGTCTGTCGCTGGAGGACACCGGGGAGCTGTTTTTT. This codes for CASSRLSLEDTGELFF.

The chain carries TRBV15 and TRBJ2-7, with a possible D match to TRBD1 (6 bases). The V gene's germline CDR1 is LNHNV and CDR2 YYDKDF (reference sequence). The ends were cut back, 8 bases at V and 0 bases at J, with 17 bases in the middle. The CDR3 totals 15 residues. The CDR3 DNA is TGTGCCACCTCTACAGGCAGGGGCTTCTCCTACGAGCAGTACTTC. Encoded protein: CATSTGRGFSYEQYF.

The chain uses TRBV6-5 and TRBJ2-7; 7 nucleotides match TRBD1. This CDR3 region has 13 residues. The V segment lost 6 bases and the J segment 5 bases; nucleotides outside the gene matches: 7. Germline V CDR1 and CDR2: MNHEY, SVGAGI. The CDR3 nucleotides are TGTGCCAGCAGCCTAGACAGGGTCAACGAGCAGTACTTC. As protein: CASSLDRVNEQYF.

The rearrangement joins TRBV18 to TRBJ2-1, with 10 bases fitting TRBD2. V trimming: 2 bases; J trimming: 5 bases; junction bases outside the gene matches: 6. CDR3 length: 16 residues. Per germline, CDR1 KGHSH and CDR2 LQKENI. The chain's CDR3 is CASSPFVSGRDNEQFF. DNA for the CDR3: TGTGCCAGCTCACCATTCGTCAGCGGGAGGGACAATGAGCAGTTCTTC.

This chain links TRBV2 with TRBJ2-3, with TRBD2 identical over 11 bases. V lost 8 bases and J lost 5; bases outside the gene matches: 9. CDR3 size: 15 residues. The germline V gene encodes CDR1 SNHLY and CDR2 FYNNEI. CDR3 in DNA: TGTGCCAGCTGGTCACTAGCGGGAGAGGGAGATACGCAGTATTTT. Encoded protein: CASWSLAGEGDTQYF.

The genes are TRBV19 and TRBJ2-5, with a weak D call TRBD1 (5 bases). Trimming pared 1 base from V and 4 bases from J, leaving 10 bases between. Germline lookup yields CDR1 LNHDA and CDR2 SQIVND (reference sequence). The CDR3 loop spans 14 amino acids. The CDR3 reads CASSIGQGGETQYF. The CDR3 DNA reads TGTGCCAGTAGTATAGGCCAGGGTGGAGAGACCCAGTACTTC.

The CDR3 DNA sequence: TGTGCCAGCTCACAATCTCCCACCGGGGAGCTGTTTTTT. As protein: CASSQSPTGELFF. The chain uses TRBV18 and TRBJ2-2; D gene unclear. The germline gives CDR1 KGHSH, CDR2 LQKENI. The CDR3 is made up of 13 amino acids. V lost 4 bases to trimming and J lost 4 bases, with 7 bases between them.

J is TRBJ2-7 and V is TRBV11-2; 7 positions agree with TRBD1. Germline V gene data show CDR1 as SGHAT and CDR2 as FQNNGV. The CDR3 is made up of 14 amino acids. Trimming removed 1 base from V and 2 bases from J; junction bases left unmatched: 2. CDR3 DNA: TGTGCCAGCAGCTTAGGGACAGGTCCCTACGAGCAGTACTTC. Its protein product is CASSLGTGPYEQYF.

The genes are TRBV5-1 and TRBJ1-3, with D uncertain. The V and J ends lost 0 bases and 0 bases respectively, with 1 base between them. Germline CDR1 is SGHRS and CDR2 is YFSETQ. There are 13 residues in the CDR3. CDR3 DNA sequence: TGCGCCAGCAGCTTGGGCTCTGGAAACACCATATATTTT. It encodes CASSLGSGNTIYF.

In this sample, this clone turned up once. The rearrangement joins TRBV6-1 to TRBJ2-5, with 12 bases matching TRBD1. The CDR3 is 15 residues long. The V segment lost 11 bases and the J segment 4 bases; nucleotides outside the gene matches: 11. Germline V CDR1 and CDR2: MNHNS, SASEGT. CDR3 DNA sequence: TGTGCCTATAGTCCGGGACAGGGGGCGGGAGAGACCCAGTACTTC. Protein: CAYSPGQGAGETQYF.

This clone was detected once. The chain has TRBV20-1 and TRBJ2-1, with D possibly being TRBD1 (6 bases). Deletions cut 7 bases from V and 6 bases from J, with 7 bases between. In germline, CDR1 is DFQATT, CDR2 SNEGSKA (reference sequence). The CDR3 has 10 amino acids. DNA for the CDR3: TGCAGTGAGGGGGTCAATGAGCAGTTCTTC. This codes for CSEGVNEQFF.

The V gene is TRBV18, the J gene TRBJ1-2; 8 positions match TRBD1. The CDR3 totals 16 residues. Germline V gene data show CDR1 as KGHSH and CDR2 as LQKENI. V lost 1 base, J lost 6 bases, and 10 bases stayed unmatched. CDR3 protein: CASSPLGGQGGDGYTF. The CDR3, as DNA: TGTGCCAGCTCACCACTTGGCGGACAGGGCGGTGATGGCTACACCTTC.

The chain recombines TRBV29-1 with TRBJ2-5; D is uncertain. V was trimmed by 5 bases and J by 5 bases, leaving 12 bases between them. This CDR3 has 12 amino acids. Germline values: CDR1 SQVTM, CDR2 ANQGSEA. CDR3 sequence (DNA): TGCAGCGTTACAAAGGGCGTGGAGACCCAGTACTTC. Translation gives CSVTKGVETQYF. Filled out from reference TRBV29-1 and TRBJ2-5, the complete variable domain reads SAVISQKPSRDICQRGTSLTIQCQVDSQVTMMFWYRQQPGQSLTLIATANQGSEATYESGFVIDKFPISRPNLTFSTLTVSNMSPEDSSIYLCSVTKGVETQYFGPGTRLLVL.

The chain employs TRBV30 and TRBJ1-3; TRBD1 aligns across 7 bases. Germline V gives CDR1 GTSNPN, CDR2 SVGIG (reference sequence). V shed 5 bases and J 2 bases; nucleotides not matched to a gene: 12. This CDR3 is built from 16 residues. In nucleotides, the CDR3 is TGTGCCTGGGATCTCAACCCAGGGGGAGCTGGAAACACCATATATTTT. Amino acid sequence: CAWDLNPGGAGNTIYF.

This clone was found once. The V gene is TRBV6-6, the J gene TRBJ2-7; a possible D gene is TRBD1 (6 bases). Trimming removed 3 bases at V and 1 base at J, with 13 bases between. The CDR3 has 15 residues. CDR1 is MNHNY and CDR2 is SVGAGI in the germline V gene (reference sequence). CDR3 bases: TGTGCCAGCAGTTATACAGGGAAGGTTTCCTACGAGCAGTACTTC. Amino acids: CASSYTGKVSYEQYF.

The chain combines TRBV27 with TRBJ2-7; D might be TRBD1 (6 bases). CDR1 MNHEY and CDR2 SMNVEV come from the germline V gene (reference sequence). This CDR3 has 15 amino acids. V shed 4 bases and J shed 6 bases, with 19 bases lying between them. The CDR3 DNA sequence: TGTGCCAGCAGTTATCAACAGGGTGGACTGGTCGAGCAGTACTTC. It translates to CASSYQQGGLVEQYF.

V and J are TRBV11-1 and TRBJ2-7; D might be TRBD1 or TRBD2, each matching 5 bases. CDR3 length equals 14 residues. Germline V gene lookup returns CDR1 SGHAT and CDR2 FQDESV (reference sequence). V lost 4 bases to trimming and J lost 2 bases, with 12 bases between them. CDR3 sequence reads: CASSSRDRTYEQYF. CDR3 DNA: TGTGCCAGCAGCTCCCGGGACCGTACCTACGAGCAGTACTTC.